Listed below are T cell receptor beta chains from one sample, sequenced in a study of regulatory T cells in long-lasting Graves disease. TCRdb re-derived calls from the multiplex PCR reads in MiXCR, one entry per CDR3 protein. The sample shows 400,000 to 500,000 distinct CDR3 sequences, around 20% of them seen only once. The sequencing used peripheral blood mononuclear cells (PBMCs), collected when the disease was refractory, from a patient treated with antithyroid drugs. The receptors here all came from a female donor with Graves disease. The CDR3 runs from the conserved cysteine through the conserved F or W. D genes are given only for firm matches. Clone size is not always given. Where it is, it says once, few, many or a class for expanded clones.

D | J | V | size | DNA | CDR3
- | TRBJ2-2 | TRBV29-1 | - | TGCAGCGTCTCTTCTAGCGCGAGGGGGGAGCTGTTTTTT | CSVSSSARGELFF
- | TRBJ2-6 | TRBV6-1 | - | TGTGCCAGCAGTGAAATGGGGGGAGTCAACGTCCTGACTTTC | CASSEMGGVNVLTF
- | TRBJ1-1 | TRBV6-4 | - | TGTGCCAGCAGTGACCCAGGGTTCGGCACTGAAGCTTTCTTT | CASSDPGFGTEAFF
TRBD1 | TRBJ1-5 | TRBV27 | - | TGTGCCAGCAGTTCAGGGGGAACGAAGCCCCAGCATTTT | CASSSGGTKPQHF
TRBD1 | TRBJ2-7 | TRBV3-1 | - | TGTGCCAGCAGCTTCGATCGGGACAGGGCTAGGGTGCAGTACTTC | CASSFDRDRARVQYF
- | TRBJ1-2 | TRBV7-9 | - | TGTGCCAGCAGCTTACAGGGTCCCTCGAGTGTATATGGCTACACCTTC | CASSLQGPSSVYGYTF
- | TRBJ1-1 | TRBV5-5 | few | TGTGCCAGCAGCCCACTAGACTCTGGAGTGGCTTTCTTT | CASSPLDSGVAFF
- | TRBJ2-3 | TRBV11-2 | - | TGTGCCAGCAGCTTAGTTTCCGGGTCTAAAGGGGATACGCAGTATTTT | CASSLVSGSKGDTQYF
TRBD1 | TRBJ1-1 | TRBV2 | many | TGTGCCAGCAGTGGGACAGGGGTTCGGATGAACACTGAAGCTTTCTTT | CASSGTGVRMNTEAFF
- | TRBJ2-2 | TRBV12-3/TRBV12-4 | many | TGTGCCAGCAGTTCCCGCGTGGGATACACCGGGGAGCTGTTTTTT | CASSSRVGYTGELFF
- | TRBJ2-2 | TRBV2 | many | TGTGCCAGCGAAGAACAGGGGACTACGAACACCGGGGAGCTGTTTTTT | CASEEQGTTNTGELFF
- | TRBJ1-1 | TRBV28 | many | TGTGCCAGCAAGGCCGAACTATTTGAAGCTTTCTTT | CASKAELFEAFF
TRBD1 | TRBJ2-7 | TRBV28 | many | TGTGCCAGCAGTTTGACATTCCGACAGGGGGAATCCTACGAGCAGTACTTC | CASSLTFRQGESYEQYF
TRBD1 | TRBJ2-7 | TRBV20-1 | many | TGCAGTGCTAGAGTAGGGGACAGGGGCCAAGTTTACGAGCAGTACTTC | CSARVGDRGQVYEQYF
- | TRBJ1-3 | TRBV5-1 | - | TGCGCCAGCAGCTTGGATGGCGGAGACTCTGGAAACACCATATATTTT | CASSLDGGDSGNTIYF
TRBD2 | TRBJ2-4 | TRBV5-6 | many | TGTGCCAGCAGCCGGAGGCTAGCGGAAAACATTCAGTACTTC | CASSRRLAENIQYF
- | TRBJ2-7 | TRBV12-3/TRBV12-4 | many | TGTGCCAGCAACCGGGACCTTAGCTCCTACGAGCAGTACTTC | CASNRDLSSYEQYF
TRBD1 | TRBJ2-5 | TRBV2 | - | TGTGCCAGCAGTAGGGACAGGGGGCAGCGAGAGACCCAGTACTTC | CASSRDRGQRETQYF
TRBD1 | TRBJ1-4 | TRBV2 | - | TGTGCCAGCAGCGGCCGGGACAGTAGCTTAGATGAAAAACTGTTTTTT | CASSGRDSSLDEKLFF
TRBD2 | TRBJ2-5 | TRBV20-1 | - | TGCAGTGCTAGAGATTTGGGACTAGCGGGATCGGAGGAGACCCAGTACTTC | CSARDLGLAGSEETQYF
- | TRBJ2-7 | TRBV10-3 | - | TGTGCCACCAGGTCCGGGGGCAACGACGAGCAGTACTTC | CATRSGGNDEQYF
- | TRBJ2-5 | TRBV20-1 | - | TGCAGTGCCCCTTCGAGGGGCCAGGAGACCCAGTACTTC | CSAPSRGQETQYF
- | TRBJ2-7 | TRBV10-3 | many | TGTGCCATCGGTATCCAGGGAGAATACTACGAGCAGTACTTC | CAIGIQGEYYEQYF
TRBD1 | TRBJ1-1 | TRBV24-1 | many | TGTGCCACCAGTGCACAGGGGAGGAGTGAAGCTTTCTTT | CATSAQGRSEAFF
- | TRBJ2-3 | TRBV20-1 | - | TGCAGTGCTAGACGTTGGGGGAACACAGATACGCAGTATTTT | CSARRWGNTDTQYF
- | TRBJ2-1 | TRBV7-2 | - | TGTGCCAGCAGCTTAGGATTACTAAACAATGAGCAGTTCTTC | CASSLGLLNNEQFF
TRBD1 | TRBJ2-7 | TRBV3-1 | few | TGTGCCAGCAGCCCCGCAGGGGGCGCCTACTACGAGCAGTACTTC | CASSPAGGAYYEQYF
- | TRBJ2-7 | TRBV2 | many | TGTGCCAGCAGCGACTCAGGGTACGAGCAGTACTTC | CASSDSGYEQYF